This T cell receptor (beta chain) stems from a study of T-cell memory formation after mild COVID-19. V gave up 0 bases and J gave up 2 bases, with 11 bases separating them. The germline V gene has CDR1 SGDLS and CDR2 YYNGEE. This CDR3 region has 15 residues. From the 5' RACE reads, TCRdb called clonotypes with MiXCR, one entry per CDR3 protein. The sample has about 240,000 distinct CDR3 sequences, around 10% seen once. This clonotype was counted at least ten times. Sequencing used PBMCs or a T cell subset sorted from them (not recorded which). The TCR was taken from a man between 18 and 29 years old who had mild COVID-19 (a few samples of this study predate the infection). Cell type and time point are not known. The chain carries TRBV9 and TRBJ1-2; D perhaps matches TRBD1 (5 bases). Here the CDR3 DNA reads TGTGCCAGCAGCGTAGCTACGGCAGGGAACTATGGCTACACCTTC. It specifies CASSVATAGNYGYTF.